Listed below are T cell receptor beta chains from one sample, sequenced in a study of blood T cell repertoires in COVID-19. Clones were read by immunoSEQ multiplex PCR, and TCRdb kept only the in-frame ones, dropping some. Of about 100,000 clones in the sample, approximately 84% were seen once. Sequencing was performed on peripheral blood. These receptors originate from a man younger than 45 in a cohort sampled during active COVID-19. The CDR3 runs from the conserved cysteine through the conserved F or W. D genes are given only for firm matches. Not every row has a clone size; where given, it reads once, few, many or a size class.

>NA|TRBV18|TRBD2|TRBJ2-1
TGTGCCAGCTCGCCTCCGGGACTAGCGGGGGGCTCCTCCTACAATGAGCAGTTCTTC
CASSPPGLAGGSSYNEQFF
>NA|TRBV24-1|TRBD1|TRBJ2-1
TGTGCCACCAGTAGTTATGAGACAGGGATCAATGAGCAGTTCTTC
CATSSYETGINEQFF
>NA|TRBV10-3|NA|TRBJ2-2
TGTGCCATCAGCGACAGGCGGCGGGCTACAAACACCGGGGAGCTGTTTTTT
CAISDRRRATNTGELFF
>NA|TRBV30|TRBD1|TRBJ1-2
TGTGCCTGGAGCCCGGGGGACAGCTACTATGGCTACACCTTC
CAWSPGDSYYGYTF
>few|TRBV30|NA|TRBJ2-7
TGTGCCTGGATGCCGGCGGGCCTCTACGAGCAGTACTTC
CAWMPAGLYEQYF
>NA|TRBV9|TRBD1|TRBJ2-7
TGTGCCAGCAGCGAGGGACAGGGGTCGGGGTACGAGCAGTACTTC
CASSEGQGSGYEQYF
>NA|TRBV5-6|NA|TRBJ1-5
TGTGCCAGCAGCTTCGGACAGACTAGCAATCAGCCCCAGCATTTT
CASSFGQTSNQPQHF
>NA|TRBV3-1/TRBV3-2|TRBD1|TRBJ1-2
TGTGCCAGCAGCCGGGTTGGACAGGGGGCTATGGATGGCTACACCTTC
CASSRVGQGAMDGYTF
>NA|TRBV5-1|TRBD1|TRBJ1-1
TGCGCCAGCAGCGCAACAGGGGCGGGAACTGAAGCTTTCTTT
CASSATGAGTEAFF
>NA|TRBV19|NA|TRBJ1-5
TGTGCCAGTAGTATTACAGGTGGCAATCAGCCCCAGCATTTT
CASSITGGNQPQHF
>NA|TRBV19|NA|TRBJ1-2
TGTGCCAGTACCATGAAGGGGCCTTTTGGCTATGGCTACACCTTC
CASTMKGPFGYGYTF
>NA|TRBV6-4|NA|TRBJ2-3
TGTGCCAGCAGTGACTCTGAGTTAGATACGCAGTATTTT
CASSDSELDTQYF
>NA|TRBV9|NA|TRBJ2-1
TGTGCCAGCAGCCTCCGAGGGGAGGGCAGGGGGCCGAATGAGCAGTTCTTC
CASSLRGEGRGPNEQFF
>once|TRBV10-3|NA|TRBJ2-6
TGTGCCATCAGTTCGTCAGGTGATTCGGTTGGGGCCAACGTCCTGACTTTC
CAISSSGDSVGANVLTF
>few|TRBV4-3|TRBD1|TRBJ2-7
TGCGCCAGCAGCCAAGGAGGAGACAGGGAATGGGGCGAGCAGTACTTC
CASSQGGDREWGEQYF
>NA|TRBV7-2|NA|TRBJ2-4
TGTGCCAGCAGCTTAGGGTCAGGAGGGACGGACATTCAGTACTTC
CASSLGSGGTDIQYF
>NA|TRBV11-1|NA|TRBJ1-2
TGTGCCAGCAGCCCAGGGAATAGGGCTGGCTACACCTTC
CASSPGNRAGYTF
>NA|TRBV19|TRBD2|TRBJ2-3
TGTGCCAGTAGTAGGGGACTAGCGTATGGCGTTGATACGCAGTATTTT
CASSRGLAYGVDTQYF
>NA|TRBV30|TRBD1|TRBJ1-2
TGTGCCTGGAGAATGGGACAGGGGAGTCCCTACACCTTC
CAWRMGQGSPYTF
>once|TRBV4-1|TRBD1|TRBJ2-7
TGCGCCAGCAGCCAGAGACAGGGAACCTACGAGCAGTACTTC
CASSQRQGTYEQYF
>once|TRBV5-8|NA|TRBJ1-2
TGTGCCAGCAGCTTCCGACAGGCAAACTATGGCTACACCTTC
CASSFRQANYGYTF
>NA|TRBV7-2|NA|TRBJ1-2
TGTGCCAGCAGCTTAGGTCGCAGGGGCTACACCTTC
CASSLGRRGYTF
>NA|TRBV7-2|TRBD2|TRBJ2-1
TGTGCCAGCAGCTTGACGGGGGGTTCCGGGGATGAGCAGTTCTTC
CASSLTGGSGDEQFF
>NA|TRBV7-2|NA|TRBJ1-5
TGTGCCAGCAGCTCTACGTTTCATAGCAATCAGCCCCAGCATTTT
CASSSTFHSNQPQHF
>NA|TRBV5-5|TRBD1|TRBJ2-7
TGTGCCAGCAGCACCGGGACAGGGCCAACCTACGAGCAGTACTTC
CASSTGTGPTYEQYF
>NA|TRBV11-3|NA|TRBJ2-3
TGTGCCAGCAGCCCTGGGGGGGCGCCGGATACGCAGTATTTT
CASSPGGAPDTQYF
>NA|TRBV5-1|NA|TRBJ2-5
TGCGCCAGCAGCCGGGGAACAGCCCAAGAGACCCAGTACTTC
CASSRGTAQETQYF
>NA|TRBV9|NA|TRBJ1-5
TGTGCCAGCAGCGTAGATCAGGATAGTCAGCCCCAGCATTTT
CASSVDQDSQPQHF
>few|TRBV6-2/TRBV6-3|TRBD1|TRBJ1-6
TGTGCCAGCAGTTCCGCGGACAGGGGTCCGTCACTCCACTTT
CASSSADRGPSLHF
>NA|TRBV19|NA|TRBJ1-2
TGTGCCAGTACCCAGCGGGGGCGAGACTATGGCTACACCTTC
CASTQRGRDYGYTF
>NA|TRBV4-3|NA|TRBJ1-5
TGCGCCAGCAGCCAGACGGCCGGGACAAACAATCAGCCCCAGCATTTT
CASSQTAGTNNQPQHF
>NA|TRBV3-1/TRBV3-2|NA|TRBJ2-1
TGTGCCAGCGTGGGAGATTCCTACAATGAGCAGTTCTTC
CASVGDSYNEQFF
>once|TRBV7-2|TRBD2|TRBJ2-2
TGTGCCAGCAGAGCCTCCGGGGGGACCGGGGAGCTGTTTTTT
CASRASGGTGELFF
>once|TRBV5-6|TRBD2|TRBJ2-3
TGTGCCAGCAGCTTGGTGCGCGGGGGGGCAACAGATACGCAGTATTTT
CASSLVRGGATDTQYF
>NA|TRBV18|TRBD2|TRBJ2-7
TGTGCCAGCTCACCAAATGGGGGGGACGAGCAGTACTTC
CASSPNGGDEQYF
>NA|TRBV5-5|TRBD1|TRBJ1-1
TGTGCCAGCAGCTTGGAATGGACAGGGCTGGGTGAAGCTTTCTTT
CASSLEWTGLGEAFF
>NA|TRBV10-3|NA|TRBJ1-1
TGTGCCATCAGTGAGTCATCAGGGGACACTGAAGCTTTCTTT
CAISESSGDTEAFF
>once|TRBV27|TRBD1|TRBJ2-3
TGTGCCAGCAGTTTATTGGGACAGACTACAGATACGCAGTATTTT
CASSLLGQTTDTQYF
>NA|TRBV18|NA|TRBJ2-2
TGTGCCAGCTCACCTTCAGATTTCGCGAACACCGGGGAGCTGTTTTTT
CASSPSDFANTGELFF
>NA|TRBV5-1|NA|TRBJ1-1
TGCGCCAGCAGCTTAGGATCGACAGGTTGGGGCACTGAAGCTTTCTTT
CASSLGSTGWGTEAFF
>NA|TRBV28|TRBD1|TRBJ1-1
TGTGCCAGCAAAAACGGACAGGGATGGGGCACTGAAGCTTTCTTT
CASKNGQGWGTEAFF
>NA|TRBV19|TRBD1|TRBJ1-1
TGTGCCAGTAGTATGGGACAGGGGGCAAACACTGAAGCTTTCTTT
CASSMGQGANTEAFF
>NA|TRBV11-2|TRBD1|TRBJ1-3
TGTGCCAGCAGCTTGCGCCCGATGGACAGGATGAGTGGAAACACCATATATTTT
CASSLRPMDRMSGNTIYF
>NA|TRBV5-6|TRBD1|TRBJ2-3
TGTGCCAGCAGCCCAACCCCCCCGAGGGGGCTGGACACAGATACGCAGTATTTT
CASSPTPPRGLDTDTQYF
>NA|TRBV30|NA|TRBJ1-2
TGTGCCTGGACCTCGGGTTCGACCAACTATGGCTACACCTTC
CAWTSGSTNYGYTF
>once|TRBV2|NA|TRBJ1-1
TGTGCCAGCAGTATACGAGAGAACACTGAAGCTTTCTTT
CASSIRENTEAFF
>NA|TRBV7-9|TRBD2|TRBJ2-1
TGTGCCAGCAGCGACCCCGGGACTAGCTCTTACAATGAGCAGTTCTTC
CASSDPGTSSYNEQFF
>NA|TRBV25-1|NA|TRBJ2-3
TGTGCCAGCAGTGAATCAGGGGTCACAGATACGCAGTATTTT
CASSESGVTDTQYF
>NA|TRBV9|TRBD1|TRBJ1-6
TGTGCCAGCAGGCCCGGGACAGACTATAATTCACCCCTCCACTTT
CASRPGTDYNSPLHF
>NA|TRBV5-1|NA|TRBJ1-5
TGCGCCAGCAGCTTCGGGGGGAATCAGCCCCAGCATTTT
CASSFGGNQPQHF
>NA|TRBV10-3|NA|TRBJ2-7
TGTGCCATCGGGCTGAGCTCCTACGAGCAGTACTTC
CAIGLSSYEQYF
>NA|TRBV27|TRBD1|TRBJ2-3
TGTGCCAGCAGCCAATCCCCGGGACAGGGTCCAGATACGCAGTATTTT
CASSQSPGQGPDTQYF
>NA|TRBV11-2|NA|TRBJ2-1
TGTGCCAGCAGCTTCTTACAGGGTGCGGAGAATGAGCAGTTCTTC
CASSFLQGAENEQFF
>NA|TRBV6-5|TRBD1|TRBJ1-2
TGTGCCAGCTTCCCGGGACAGGGGGCGGGAGGCTACACCTTC
CASFPGQGAGGYTF
>NA|TRBV6-2/TRBV6-3|NA|TRBJ1-6
TGTGCCAGCAGTCAGCAGGGGAATTTTGATTCACCCCTCCACTTT
CASSQQGNFDSPLHF
>NA|TRBV5-1|NA|TRBJ2-7
TGCGCCAGCAGCCCCGGGACACCCTACGAGCAGTACTTC
CASSPGTPYEQYF
>few|TRBV6-5|NA|TRBJ1-5
TGTGCCAGCACCCCAAACAGGGCTAGCAATCAGCCCCAGCATTTT
CASTPNRASNQPQHF
>NA|TRBV6-5|TRBD2|TRBJ2-5
TGTGCCAGCAGTTACCAGCGGGGGCATCAAGAGACCCAGTACTTC
CASSYQRGHQETQYF
>NA|TRBV6-5|NA|TRBJ1-4
TGTGCCAGCAGTTACTCCCCCTATGATAATGAAAAACTGTTTTTT
CASSYSPYDNEKLFF